The clone carrying this TCR beta chain was seen once. Under the authors' procedure: Estimates of nucleated cell counts were drawn from the amplification of reference gene primers. Repertoires were generated with immunoSEQ multiplex PCR, while TCRdb's copy carries only in-frame clones and drops some. V and J calls and clone size are copied from that table; D and trimming were computed from the DNA. The repertoire holds roughly 200,000 clones, with around four fifths as singletons. From germline, CDR1 is SGHNT and CDR2 YYREEE (reference sequence). The CDR3 contains 13 residues. Unmatched junction bases numbered 6, after V lost 4 bases and J lost 6 bases. This sample is part of a study of blood T cell repertoires in COVID-19. Study overall: Spain, Italy and the United States supplied samples that represented acute and convalescent COVID-19. The analysed material was cDNA or gDNA that came from T cells, B-cell-depleted T cells, or PBMCs.

The sample consisted of peripheral blood. This receptor was identified in a man aged 40-49 years with active or convalescent COVID-19. The genes are TRBV5-4 and TRBJ2-7; 8 nucleotides align to TRBD2. CDR3 sequence (DNA): TGTGCCAGCAGCGCCGGGACTAGTAGCGAGCAGTACTTC. Translation: CASSAGTSSEQYF.